This TCR beta chain is from a study of blood T cell repertoires in COVID-19. Overall study context: Italy, Spain and the United States were the sources of the convalescent and acute COVID-19 samples. The cDNA or gDNA used as material had been derived from T cells, B-cell-depleted T cells, or PBMCs.

The CDR3 length is 18 residues. The V end lost 6 bases, the J end lost 0 bases, and 23 bases lay between the germline ends. The V gene's germline CDR1 is KGHSH and CDR2 LQKENI. Under the authors' procedure: The authors estimated nucleated cell counts from reference gene primer amplification. This table comes from immunoSEQ multiplex PCR, and its TCRdb copy is limited to in-frame clones, with some not included. V and J calls and clone size are given by that table; D and trimming were obtained from the DNA. The top ten clones hold over 8.5% of a sample with 140,000 to 150,000 clones, approximately 90% of them seen once.

The rearrangement uses TRBV18 and TRBJ1-2; D gene uncertain. The sample taken for sequencing was peripheral blood. The origin of this receptor is a woman in her fifties or sixties with active or convalescent COVID-19. CDR3 residues: CASSSFVGRLRANYGYTF. CDR3 in DNA: TGTGCCAGCTCGTCCTTTGTGGGCAGGCTACGCGCTAACTATGGCTACACCTTC.